This T cell receptor beta chain was obtained from a study of blood T cell repertoires in COVID-19. As for the study in general: The United States, Italy and Spain were the sources of the acute and convalescent COVID-19 samples.

Sequencing was performed with immunoSEQ multiplex PCR; in TCRdb, only in-frame clones are kept and a portion is missing. The sample yields 80,000 to 100,000 clones, over 70% seen once. In this sample, this clone turned up a few times. In germline, CDR1 is LGHDT, CDR2 YNNKEL (reference sequence). V lost 4 bases and J lost 4; bases outside the gene matches: 10. The CDR3 consists of 16 residues. The sequencing sample was made of peripheral blood. The rearrangement joins TRBV3-1 (or the pseudogene TRBV3-2) to TRBJ2-3, with 8 positions matching TRBD2. This TCR derives from a human donor in a cohort sampled during active COVID-19. The CDR3 here is CASSPRAGVRADTQYF. CDR3 coding DNA: TGTGCCAGCAGCCCCCGAGCGGGAGTAAGGGCAGATACGCAGTATTTT.